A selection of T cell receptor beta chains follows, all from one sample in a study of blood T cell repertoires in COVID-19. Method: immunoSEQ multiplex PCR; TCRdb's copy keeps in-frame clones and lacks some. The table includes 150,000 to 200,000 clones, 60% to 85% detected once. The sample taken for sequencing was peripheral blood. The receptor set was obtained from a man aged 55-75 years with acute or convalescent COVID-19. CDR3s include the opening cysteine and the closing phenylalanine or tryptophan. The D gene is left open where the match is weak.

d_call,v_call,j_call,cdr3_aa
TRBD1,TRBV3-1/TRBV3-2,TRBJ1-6,CASSRGTGGSYSPLHF
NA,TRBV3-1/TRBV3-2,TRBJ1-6,CASSQLSSPLHF
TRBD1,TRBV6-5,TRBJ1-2,CASSYYLPDRGYGYTF
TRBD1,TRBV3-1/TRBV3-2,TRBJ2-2,CASSPREGAGAGELFF
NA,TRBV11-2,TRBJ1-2,CASTPRTVGYGYTF
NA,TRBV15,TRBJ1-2,CATSREKEVNYGYTF
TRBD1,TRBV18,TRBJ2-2,CASSQGQGRAGELFF
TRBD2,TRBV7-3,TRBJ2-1,CASSFAAGGTNEQFF
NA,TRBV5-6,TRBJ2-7,CASSLQTNPYEQYF
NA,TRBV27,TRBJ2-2,CASSGTNTGELFF
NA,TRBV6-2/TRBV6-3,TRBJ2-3,CASSQGGGLGTQYF
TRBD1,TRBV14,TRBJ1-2,CASSQDVQGGYGYTF
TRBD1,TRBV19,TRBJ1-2,CASSNRDRYGYTF
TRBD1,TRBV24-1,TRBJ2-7,CATSASGDSKYEQYF
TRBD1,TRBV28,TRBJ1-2,CASSIKQGARYGYTF
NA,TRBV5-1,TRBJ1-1,CASSPGHNTEAFF
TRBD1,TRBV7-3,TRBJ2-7,CASSYDRAAEQYF
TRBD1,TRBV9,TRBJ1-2,CASSANQGVYGYTF
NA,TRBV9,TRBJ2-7,CASSPPQASYEQYF
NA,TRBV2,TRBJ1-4,CASRQANEKLFF
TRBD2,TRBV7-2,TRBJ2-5,CASSLSLAGGAGTQYF
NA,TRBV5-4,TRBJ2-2,CASSFVTGNTGELFF
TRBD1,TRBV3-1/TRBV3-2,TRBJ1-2,CASSPLTGGAGGYTF